This T cell receptor (beta chain) originates from a study of shared clonotypes between healthy human individuals. TCRdb's table, derived via immunoSEQ multiplex PCR, lists solely in-frame clones and lacks some. Here the sample spans about 730,000 clones, 72% being singletons. The ends were cut back, 0 bases at V and 2 bases at J, with 14 bases in the middle. The CDR3 contains 17 residues. Germline V gene sequence: CDR1 SGHTA, CDR2 FQGNSA. Sequenced material: memory CD4+ T cells sorted from blood. Subset indicated: CD45RA-negative fraction. The chain links TRBV7-2 to TRBJ1-3; D is perhaps TRBD1 (6 bases). This TCR derives from a woman aged 25-40 years in good health. This CDR3 is CASSLARRGATGNTIYF. CDR3 DNA sequence: TGTGCCAGCAGCTTAGCGCGTCGGGGGGCAACTGGAAACACCATATATTTT.